The 4 T cell receptor beta chains in this list originate from one sample, sequenced in a study of OX40 agonist ivuxolimab in advanced cancers. TCRdb's copy holds only in-frame clones and misses some; the assay was immunoSEQ multiplex PCR. This table holds 60,000 to 80,000 clones, about three quarters found once. The input for sequencing was CD4+ or CD8+ T cells sorted from blood, taken in a trial of the OX40 agonist ivuxolimab. The receptors here all came from an adult with an advanced solid tumor such as melanoma, head and neck, liver or kidney cancer.

J is TRBJ2-1 and V is TRBV7-3; D gene uncertain. CDR3 length: 12 residues. Trimming removed 1 base from V and 6 bases from J, with 4 bases in between. The germline V gene encodes CDR1 SGHTA and CDR2 FQGTGA. The CDR3 reads CASSLNGNEQFF. The CDR3 DNA sequence: TGTGCCAGCAGCTTAAACGGCAATGAGCAGTTCTTC.

The chain is built from TRBV10-3 and TRBJ2-1, with no clear D. V was pared by 6 bases and J by 7 bases, with 16 bases between. The CDR3 has 14 amino acids. Germline V gene sequence: CDR1 ENHRY, CDR2 SYGVKD. The CDR3 sequence is CAISLTTAKNEQFF. In DNA form, the CDR3 reads TGTGCCATCAGCCTCACAACGGCCAAAAATGAGCAGTTCTTC.

This rearrangement joins TRBV5-4 to TRBJ1-5; 9 nucleotides agree with TRBD1. After removal of 4 bases from V and 2 bases from J, the junction contained 10 bases not matched to a gene. Germline V gene data show CDR1 as SGHNT and CDR2 as YYREEE (reference sequence). This CDR3 comprises 17 residues. The CDR3 region has the DNA TGTGCCAGCAGCCACTCTACAGGGGGCAAGGGCAATCAGCCCCAGCATTTT. It translates to CASSHSTGGKGNQPQHF.

CDR3 in amino acids: CASSVGTDAGNTIYF. Here the CDR3 DNA reads TGCGCCAGCTCGGTCGGGACAGACGCTGGAAACACCATATATTTT. The chain joins TRBV5-1 to TRBJ1-3; 7 bases match TRBD1. Germline V lookup: CDR1 SGHRS, CDR2 YFSETQ. V gave up 7 bases and J gave up 2 bases; unmatched junction bases: 9. This CDR3 region has 15 residues.